These 27 T cell receptor beta chains share one sample of origin, sequenced in a study of cytomegalovirus exposure and HLA in healthy donors (dated by TCRdb to 2017 to 2019). The library was prepared using the immunoSEQ multiplex PCR assay. The multiplex PCR relied on a mix of 60 forward primers for TCR Vbeta segments and 13 reverse primers for TCR Jbeta segments. In its TCRdb copy, this immuneACCESS table keeps in-frame sequences only and misses some clones. Where compared with another copy, unresolved V genes explain less than half of these, and the others have no known cause. Recorded for this sample are 150,000 or so clones; roughly 80% of them occurred a single time. In total, the top ten clones hold 1.5% of the sample. What was sequenced was PBMCs. The receptors here all came from a female donor in good health and CMV-seronegative.

The rearrangement joins TRBV5-6 to TRBJ1-3; D perhaps matches TRBD1 (5 bases). The CDR3 is made up of 12 amino acids. V was clipped by 6 bases and J by 8 bases, with 12 bases between them. Germline CDR1 reads SGHDT; CDR2 reads YYEEEE. The CDR3 reads CASTLGGDTIYF. The CDR3 nucleotides read TGTGCCAGCACCCTGGGGGGTGACACCATATATTTT.

J is TRBJ2-7 and V is TRBV6-5; 7 nucleotides match TRBD1. The ends lost 7 bases at V and 5 bases at J; junction bases unmatched: 11. Germline CDR1 is MNHEY and CDR2 is SVGAGI. The CDR3 extends over 14 amino acids. The DNA of the CDR3 is TGTGCCAGCATTCGAGGGGGCGCATATAACGAGCAGTACTTC. It is translated as CASIRGGAYNEQYF.

The chain carries TRBV5-4 and TRBJ2-3; 11 positions match TRBD2. The CDR3 is 18 amino acids. Germline CDR1 and CDR2: SGHNT and YYREEE (reference sequence). V gave up 0 bases and J gave up 0 bases; unmatched junction bases: 6. This CDR3 reads CASSLEVAGGLSTDTQYF. The CDR3 nucleotides are TGTGCCAGCAGCTTGGAGGTAGCGGGAGGGTTGAGCACAGATACGCAGTATTTT. Full variable domain (outside the CDR3, taken from reference TRBV5-4 and TRBJ2-3): ETGVTQSPTHLIKTRGQQVTLRCSSQSGHNTVSWYQQALGQGPQFIFQYYREEENGRGNFPPRFSGLQFPNYSSELNVNALELDDSALYLCASSLEVAGGLSTDTQYFGPGTRLTVL.

The chain carries TRBV6-5 and TRBJ2-7; 9 nucleotides agree with TRBD1. CDR1 MNHEY and CDR2 SVGAGI come from the germline V gene. The V and J ends lost 6 bases and 3 bases, in that order; junction bases with no gene match: 6. This CDR3 comprises 14 residues. CDR3 bases: TGTGCCAGCAGCCGAGGGACAGGGCTCTACGAGCAGTACTTC. Protein: CASSRGTGLYEQYF.

CDR3 sequence: CASSRGSSSYNEQFF. CDR3 bases: TGTGCCAGCAGCCGCGGGTCGAGCTCCTACAATGAGCAGTTCTTC. The chain employs TRBV7-3 and TRBJ2-1; perhaps TRBD2 as D (5 bases). CDR3 length: 15 amino acids. The germline V gene encodes CDR1 SGHTA and CDR2 FQGTGA. With 5 bases removed from V and 0 bases from J, the gap between germline ends came to 11 bases.

Points on this clone: Distinct nucleotide sequences in the sample also encode this CDR3. CDR3: CASSPGTAQETQYF. CDR3 bases: TGCGCCAGCAGCCCAGGGACAGCACAAGAGACCCAGTACTTC. J is TRBJ2-5 and V is TRBV5-1; 7 bases fit TRBD1. Germline values: CDR1 SGHRS, CDR2 YFSETQ. This CDR3 has 14 amino acids. With 4 bases clipped from V and 2 bases from J, the junction kept 5 bases outside the gene matches.

This chain links TRBV7-9 with TRBJ2-7; 7 bases fit TRBD2. Germline V gene lookup returns CDR1 SEHNR and CDR2 FQNEAQ (reference sequence). The CDR3 contains 16 residues. V dropped 1 base and J dropped 0; count of bases not matched to a gene: 6. The CDR3 region is CASSLVGAGASYEQYF. The CDR3 bases are TGTGCCAGCAGCTTAGTTGGGGCGGGAGCCTCCTACGAGCAGTACTTC. The full variable domain, with the rest looked up from reference TRBV7-9 and TRBJ2-7, is DTGVSQNPRHKITKRGQNVTFRCDPISEHNRLYWYRQTLGQGPEFLTYFQNEAQLEKSRLLSDRFSAERPKGSFSTLEIQRTEQGDSAMYLCASSLVGAGASYEQYFGPGTRLTVT.

A few counts support this clone. V usage is TRBV19 and J usage is TRBJ2-5; 7 nucleotides align to TRBD1. The CDR3 is 12 residues long. The germline V gene has CDR1 LNHDA and CDR2 SQIVND (reference sequence). V dropped 1 base and J dropped 9; count of bases not matched to a gene: 2. This chain's CDR3 is CASSIGQGPQYF. CDR3 DNA: TGTGCCAGTAGTATAGGACAGGGTCCCCAGTACTTC.

This rearrangement joins TRBV11-2 to TRBJ2-7; TRBD2 might be the D (6 bases). V gave up 7 bases and J gave up 0 bases, with 16 bases separating them. This CDR3 has 15 amino acids. Germline V lookup: CDR1 SGHAT, CDR2 FQNNGV. CDR3 DNA: TGTGCCAGCACCCCTACGGAGGGGTACTCCTACGAGCAGTACTTC. This encodes CASTPTEGYSYEQYF.

Points on this clone: Other DNA sequences in this sample translate to the same CDR3. The chain joins TRBV5-1 to TRBJ2-7; no firm D call. Looked up from germline, CDR1 is SGHRS and CDR2 is YFSETQ. The CDR3 extends over 12 amino acids. The ends were cut back, 2 bases at V and 6 bases at J, with 9 bases in the middle. In DNA form, the CDR3 reads TGCGCCAGCAGCTTCGCAGGAATCGAGCAGTACTTC. Translating it yields CASSFAGIEQYF.

This chain links TRBV6-1 with TRBJ1-1; 7 nucleotides align to TRBD1. Trimming cost V 6 bases and J 0 bases; bases outside gene matches: 4. The length of the CDR3 is 14 residues. Germline CDR1 MNHNS, CDR2 SASEGT. In DNA, the CDR3 is TGTGCCAGCAGGATGGACAGGATGAACACTGAAGCTTTCTTT. Amino acid sequence: CASRMDRMNTEAFF.

A single count supports this clone. The genes are TRBV28 and TRBJ2-6; no firm D call. There are 18 residues in the CDR3. Trimming removed 2 bases at V and 0 bases at J, with 14 bases between. Germline CDR1 reads MDHEN; CDR2 reads SYDVKM. In DNA, the CDR3 is TGTGCCAGCAGTTTAGGGCACATTGAAAACTCTGGGGCCAACGTCCTGACTTTC. Protein sequence: CASSLGHIENSGANVLTF.

The chain recombines TRBV2 with TRBJ2-1; maybe TRBD2 (6 bases). V was trimmed by 0 bases and J by 10 bases, leaving 10 bases between them. The CDR3 is made up of 13 amino acids. CDR1 and CDR2 (germline): SNHLY, FYNNEI. The DNA of the CDR3 is TGTGCCAGCAGTGAAGCGCCGGGAGCGGAGCAGTTCTTC. Its protein product is CASSEAPGAEQFF.

This chain links TRBV25-1 with TRBJ1-4; no clear D gene. CDR1 is MGHDK and CDR2 is SYGVNS in the germline V gene. The V end lost 5 bases, the J end lost 0 bases, and 10 bases lay between the germline ends. The CDR3 length is 15 residues. The CDR3 loop is CASSKAASTNEKLFF. The CDR3 DNA is TGTGCCAGCAGTAAGGCGGCTTCAACTAATGAAAAACTGTTTTTT.

V and J are TRBV28 and TRBJ2-7; D may be TRBD1 (6 bases). CDR1 and CDR2 (germline): MDHEN, SYDVKM. The CDR3 totals 14 residues. Between the trimmed V and J ends, which lost 7 bases and 1 base, there was a span of 14 bases. Written as DNA, the CDR3 is TGTGCCAGCACCCCACAGGGTCTATCCTACGAGCAGTACTTC. As protein: CASTPQGLSYEQYF.

The chain's CDR3 is CASSYRDRGEQYF. The DNA for the CDR3 is TGTGCCAGCAGCTACCGGGACAGGGGTGAGCAGTACTTC. V is TRBV11-2 and J is TRBJ2-7, with 10 bases lining up with TRBD1. Germline V gene lookup returns CDR1 SGHAT and CDR2 FQNNGV. The V gene end was trimmed by 4 bases and the J gene end by 7 bases; junction bases not matched to a gene: 4. This CDR3 is 13 amino acids long. The entire variable domain, with the rest obtained from reference TRBV11-2 and TRBJ2-7, is as follows: EAGVAQSPRYKIIEKRQSVAFWCNPISGHATLYWYQQILGQGPKLLIQFQNNGVVDDSQLPKDRFSAERLKGVDSTLKIQPAKLEDSAVYLCASSYRDRGEQYFGPGTRLTVT.

This clone occurred a few times. The chain joins TRBV28 to TRBJ1-1; D perhaps matches TRBD1 (5 bases). The V and J ends lost 5 bases and 11 bases respectively, with 24 bases between them. The CDR3 spans 15 residues. CDR1 and CDR2 from the germline V gene are MDHEN and SYDVKM. The CDR3 spells CASSPHRTGWSYAFF. In DNA, the CDR3 is TGTGCCAGCAGTCCGCACAGAACAGGATGGTCCTACGCTTTCTTT.

This chain connects TRBV4-1 to TRBJ1-1, with 7 bases identical to TRBD1. The CDR3 consists of 12 residues. J gave up 7 bases and V 4 bases, and 3 bases lay outside the gene matches. Germline loops: CDR1 MGHRA, CDR2 YSYEKL. The CDR3 DNA follows: TGCGCCAGCAGCCGGGGGGACAGTGAAGCTTTCTTT. Translated, it gives CASSRGDSEAFF.

The rearrangement joins TRBV29-1 to TRBJ1-2; 10 nucleotides align to TRBD1. V lost 3 bases, J lost 6 bases, and 10 bases stayed unmatched. The CDR3 is 15 residues long. Germline CDR1 and CDR2: SQVTM and ANQGSEA. The CDR3 region has the DNA TGCAGCGTTGACCCCGTGGACAGGGGGGCGGATGGCTACACCTTC. Translated, it gives CSVDPVDRGADGYTF.

The chain combines TRBV7-2 with TRBJ2-2; 7 bases fit TRBD1. The CDR3 spans 15 residues. Unmatched junction bases numbered 3, after V lost 1 base and J lost 4 bases. CDR1 and CDR2 from the germline V gene are SGHTA and FQGNSA. The CDR3 loop reads CASSLESGGTGELFF. CDR3 nucleotide sequence: TGTGCCAGCAGCTTAGAATCAGGGGGCACCGGGGAGCTGTTTTTT.

As regards this clone: Other DNA sequences within the sample encode an identical CDR3. The rearrangement links TRBV27 to TRBJ1-2; the D gene is possibly TRBD1 (6 bases). V dropped 4 bases and J dropped 4 bases, with 10 bases sitting between them. CDR3 length: 13 residues. CDR1 is MNHEY and CDR2 is SMNVEV in the germline V gene (reference sequence). CDR3 nucleotide sequence: TGTGCCAGCAGTTCTGGGGGCGGCTATGGCTACACCTTC. Residues: CASSSGGGYGYTF.

This clone was detected once. The CDR3 spells CASSPKGRGGQETQYF. In DNA, the CDR3 is TGCGCCAGCAGCCCCAAGGGGAGGGGGGGTCAAGAGACCCAGTACTTC. This chain uses TRBV4-1 with TRBJ2-5; a weak D match, TRBD2 (7 bases). Trimming shortened V by 4 bases and J by 2 bases, and 17 bases separated the two germline ends. This CDR3 is 16 amino acids long. CDR1 and CDR2 from the germline V gene are MGHRA and YSYEKL.

The chain has TRBV10-1 and TRBJ2-1; TRBD2 matches at 7 bases. CDR1 is WNHNN and CDR2 is SYGVQD in the germline V gene (reference sequence). Unmatched junction bases numbered 7, after V lost 3 bases and J lost 5 bases. The CDR3 is 15 residues long. The CDR3 DNA sequence: TGCGCCAGCAGTGATTCGGCTAGCGGAGACAATGAGCAGTTCTTC. It codes for CASSDSASGDNEQFF.

V gene TRBV7-2 combines with J gene TRBJ2-7; 11 nucleotides line up with TRBD2. This CDR3 comprises 16 residues. Trimming removed 2 bases from V and 0 bases from J; junction bases left unmatched: 3. Germline V gene data show CDR1 as SGHTA and CDR2 as FQGNSA. DNA of the CDR3: TGTGCCAGCAGCTTACTAGCGGGAGGACCCTCCTACGAGCAGTACTTC. Translation gives CASSLLAGGPSYEQYF.

This clone turned up a few times. The chain has TRBV30 and TRBJ2-1; 14 bases fit TRBD2. The CDR3 consists of 14 residues. In germline, CDR1 is GTSNPN, CDR2 SVGIG (reference sequence). V trimming: 8 bases; J trimming: 3 bases; junction bases outside the gene matches: 3. The CDR3 sequence is CAGTSGRNYNEQFF. CDR3 nucleotide sequence: TGTGCCGGGACTAGCGGGAGAAACTACAATGAGCAGTTCTTC. Full variable domain (remainder filled in from reference TRBV30 and TRBJ2-1): SQTIHQWPATLVQPVGSPLSLECTVEGTSNPNLYWYRQAAGRGLQLLFYSVGIGQISSEVPQNLSASRPQDRQFILSSKKLLLSDSGFYLCAGTSGRNYNEQFFGPGTRLTVL.

The J gene is TRBJ2-3, the V gene TRBV5-6; TRBD2 agrees at 13 bases. Per the germline V gene, CDR1 is SGHDT and CDR2 is YYEEEE. This CDR3 is built from 14 residues. V was clipped by 2 bases and J by 6 bases; unmatched bases: 0. The CDR3 bases are TGTGCCAGCAGCTTACTAGCGGGAGGGGATACGCAGTATTTT. It translates to CASSLLAGGDTQYF.

This chain connects TRBV27 to TRBJ2-7, with a tentative D call TRBD2 (6 bases). This CDR3 comprises 11 residues. CDR1 is MNHEY and CDR2 is SMNVEV in the germline V gene (reference sequence). The germline V and J ends were trimmed by 8 bases and 5 bases, with 10 bases remaining between them. The CDR3 DNA reads as TGTGCCAGCGGGCGGGGTAACGAGCAGTACTTC. Encoded protein: CASGRGNEQYF.